This T cell receptor beta chain stems from a study of blood T cells in healthy people across ages. Then a second PCR, running roughly 6 to 11 cycles, was carried out with a sample-barcoded 5' primer and a J-beta primer mix. MiXCR, applied by TCRdb to the 5' RACE reads, yields one record per CDR3 protein. This table has 650,000 to 800,000 distinct CDR3 sequences, 44% appearing once. From germline, CDR1 is MGHRA and CDR2 YSYEKL. The CDR3 is 14 amino acids. With 0 bases removed from V and 7 bases from J, the gap between germline ends came to 13 bases. The V and J genes are TRBV4-1 and TRBJ2-7; D may be TRBD1 (5 bases). The sample taken for sequencing was blood. The sequence came from a man aged 60 to 75 in good health. In nucleotides, the CDR3 is TGCGCCAGCAGCCAAGATGACAGTACGGATGAGCAGTACTTC. As protein: CASSQDDSTDEQYF.